This T cell receptor beta chain was sequenced in a study of cytomegalovirus exposure and HLA in healthy donors. Broader study findings: In vitro checks showed that three CMV-associated chains really do target CMV antigens.

Primers included in the PCR were 60 Vbeta and 13 Jbeta primers. Produced via immunoSEQ multiplex PCR; TCRdb's table is partial and in-frame only. The repertoire has 170,000 or so clones, about 80% of them found once; the top ten carry more than 5.5%. In regard to this clone: The antigen is undetermined.

Germline CDR1 is SGHRS and CDR2 is YFSETQ. V shed 4 bases and J shed 6 bases, with 15 bases lying between them. The CDR3 runs to 14 residues. The chain uses TRBV5-1 and TRBJ2-3, with a possible D match to TRBD2 (7 bases). The TCR was taken from a man under 40 in good health and CMV-seropositive. The material sequenced was PBMCs. CDR3 protein: CASSRLGGGDTQYF. CDR3 sequence (DNA): TGCGCCAGCAGCCGCCTGGGGGGGGGCGATACGCAGTATTTT.